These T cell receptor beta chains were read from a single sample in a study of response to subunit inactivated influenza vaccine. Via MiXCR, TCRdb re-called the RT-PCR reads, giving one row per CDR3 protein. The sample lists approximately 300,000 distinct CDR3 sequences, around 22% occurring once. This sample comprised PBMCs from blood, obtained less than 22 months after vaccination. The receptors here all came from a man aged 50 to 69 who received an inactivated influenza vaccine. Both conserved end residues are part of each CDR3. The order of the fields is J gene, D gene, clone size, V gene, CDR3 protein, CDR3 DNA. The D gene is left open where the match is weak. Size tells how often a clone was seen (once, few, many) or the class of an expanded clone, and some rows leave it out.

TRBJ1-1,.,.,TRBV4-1,CASSQFDSEAFF,TGCGCCAGCAGCCAATTTGACAGTGAAGCTTTCTTT
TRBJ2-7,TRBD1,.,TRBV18,CASSPSRGYYEQYF,TGTGCCAGCTCACCGTCCAGGGGGTACTACGAGCAGTACTTC
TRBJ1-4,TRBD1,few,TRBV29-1,CSVDDRGLFF,TGCAGCGTCGATGACAGGGGGCTGTTTTTT
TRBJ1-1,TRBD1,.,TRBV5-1,CASSRTGQRATEAFF,TGCGCCAGCAGCCGGACAGGCCAAAGGGCCACTGAAGCTTTCTTT
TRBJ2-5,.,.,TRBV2,CASRGLLARQETQYF,TGTGCCAGCAGGGGACTTTTAGCGCGGCAAGAGACCCAGTACTTC
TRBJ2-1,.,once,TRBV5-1,CASSLTSPNEQFF,TGCGCCAGCAGCTTAACTAGCCCCAATGAGCAGTTCTTC
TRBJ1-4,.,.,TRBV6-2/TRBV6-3,CASSSKLLTSKLFF,TGTGCCAGCAGTTCAAAATTACTGACGTCAAAACTGTTTTTT
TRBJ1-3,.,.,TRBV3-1,CASSPPRTASGNTIYF,TGTGCCAGCAGCCCCCCGAGGACAGCCTCTGGAAACACCATATATTTT
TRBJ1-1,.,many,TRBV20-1,CSTITGGNTEAFF,TGCAGTACCATTACGGGAGGCAACACTGAAGCTTTCTTT
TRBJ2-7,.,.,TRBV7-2,CASSVGRDFYEQYF,TGTGCCAGCAGCGTAGGGCGGGATTTCTACGAGCAGTACTTC
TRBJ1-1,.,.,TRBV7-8,CASSESRGISTEAFF,TGTGCCAGCAGCGAGTCCAGGGGAATTAGCACTGAAGCTTTCTTT
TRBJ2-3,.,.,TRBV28,CASSLVSSSNTQYF,TGTGCCAGCAGTTTAGTCTCTTCATCCAATACGCAGTATTTT
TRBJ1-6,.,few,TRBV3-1,CASSQVDSRNSPLHF,TGTGCCAGCAGCCAAGTTGACAGCCGAAATTCACCCCTCCACTTT
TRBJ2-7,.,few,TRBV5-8,CASNPDSTYEQYF,TGTGCCAGCAATCCAGACTCCACCTACGAGCAGTACTTC
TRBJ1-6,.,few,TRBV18,CASSPGQIVVPLHF,TGTGCCAGCTCACCCGGACAGATCGTGGTTCCCCTCCACTTT
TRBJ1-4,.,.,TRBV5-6,CASSLTGPYEKLFF,TGTGCCAGCAGCTTGACGGGGCCATACGAAAAACTGTTTTTT
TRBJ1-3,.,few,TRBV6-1,CASSPHYSGNTIYF,TGTGCCAGCAGTCCCCACTACTCTGGAAACACCATATATTTT
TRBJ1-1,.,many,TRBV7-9,CASSFGQGEAFF,TGTGCCAGCAGCTTTGGGCAGGGGGAAGCTTTCTTT
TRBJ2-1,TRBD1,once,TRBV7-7,CASSPLTGAYNEQFF,TGTGCCAGCAGCCCACTGACAGGGGCCTACAATGAGCAGTTCTTC
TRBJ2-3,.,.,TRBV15,CATSRDRLRGGDTQYF,TGTGCCACCAGCAGAGATCGGCTCCGGGGCGGGGATACGCAGTATTTT
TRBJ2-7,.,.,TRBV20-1,CSADVGGYEQYF,TGCAGTGCCGATGTTGGCGGCTACGAGCAGTACTTC
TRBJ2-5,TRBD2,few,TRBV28,CASTPRRTSVQETQYF,TGTGCCAGCACCCCCCGGAGGACTAGCGTACAAGAGACCCAGTACTTC
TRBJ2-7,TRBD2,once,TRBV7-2,CASSTTSGTYEQYF,TGTGCCAGCAGCACGACTAGCGGGACTTACGAGCAGTACTTC
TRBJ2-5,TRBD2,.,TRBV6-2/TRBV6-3,CASSPGLGSTQYF,TGTGCCAGCAGCCCCGGACTAGGTTCCACCCAGTACTTC
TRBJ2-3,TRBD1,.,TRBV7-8,CASQDRANTDTQYF,TGTGCCAGCCAGGACAGGGCGAACACAGATACGCAGTATTTT
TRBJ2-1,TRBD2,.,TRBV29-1,CSVEDSAGGHNEQFF,TGCAGCGTTGAAGACTCAGCGGGAGGTCACAATGAGCAGTTCTTC